The entry below gives a single T cell receptor (beta chain) sequence along with its context. Using immunoSEQ multiplex PCR, the repertoire was profiled, and TCRdb retains in-frame clones only, with some absent. The data hold about 150,000 clones, with approximately 80% observed a single time. The CDR3 consists of 16 residues. CDR1 SGHRS and CDR2 YFSETQ come from the germline V gene. V was pared by 0 bases and J by 3 bases, with 4 bases of the junction left unmatched. These data belong to a study of blood T cell repertoires in COVID-19. The clonotype originates from a woman of 80 years or more with acute or convalescent COVID-19. The chain employs TRBV5-1 and TRBJ2-2; 8 bases agree with TRBD1. The specimen sequenced was peripheral blood. CDR3 nucleotides: TGCGCCAGCAGCTTGGCTCTACAGGGGGACACCGGGGAGCTGTTTTTT. This sequence encodes CASSLALQGDTGELFF. The entire variable domain, with the rest obtained from reference TRBV5-1 and TRBJ2-2, is as follows: KAGVTQTPRYLIKTRGQQVTLSCSPISGHRSVSWYQQTPGQGLQFLFEYFSETQRNKGNFPGRFSGRQFSNSRSEMNVSTLELGDSALYLCASSLALQGDTGELFFGEGSRLTVL.